The rows below give T cell receptor beta chains drawn from one sample of a study of metastatic and nonmetastatic thyroid tumors. TCRdb re-clonotyped the PCR reads via MiXCR. The sample includes 20,000 or so clones, more than 30% of them seen just once. The sample comprised tumor tissue. These receptors all come from a female donor with papillary thyroid cancer or a benign thyroid nodule (not recorded which). Some clones in this sample may be carry-over from other donors' samples. Both conserved end residues are trimmed from each CDR3. Each record gives: J gene, D gene, V gene, clone size, CDR3 protein. A D gene is named only where the DNA matches it firmly. Size is stated for part of the rows, as once, few or many counts, or as a class when the clone is expanded.

j_call: TRBJ2-7
d_call: .
v_call: TRBV7-9
clone_size: .
cdr3_aa: ASSLAGGATYEQY

j_call: TRBJ1-5
d_call: .
v_call: TRBV19
clone_size: few
cdr3_aa: ASSLIWGQSQPQH

j_call: TRBJ2-7
d_call: .
v_call: TRBV5-1
clone_size: .
cdr3_aa: ASRRGGEGYEQY

j_call: TRBJ1-2
d_call: .
v_call: TRBV6-1
clone_size: .
cdr3_aa: ASSELRGNGYT

j_call: TRBJ1-5
d_call: .
v_call: TRBV28
clone_size: few
cdr3_aa: AGARDNQPQH

j_call: TRBJ2-7
d_call: .
v_call: TRBV7-2
clone_size: .
cdr3_aa: ASSFSTAGRNEQY

j_call: TRBJ1-2
d_call: .
v_call: TRBV28
clone_size: .
cdr3_aa: ASSFGTYGYA

j_call: TRBJ2-6
d_call: .
v_call: TRBV6-4
clone_size: .
cdr3_aa: ASSGSLSGANVLT

j_call: TRBJ2-7
d_call: .
v_call: TRBV7-2
clone_size: .
cdr3_aa: ASSAGVAGTYEQY

j_call: TRBJ2-2
d_call: TRBD2
v_call: TRBV5-1
clone_size: .
cdr3_aa: ASSLGLAGFTGELF

j_call: TRBJ1-2
d_call: .
v_call: TRBV12-3/TRBV12-4
clone_size: .
cdr3_aa: ASSVVPNYGYT

j_call: TRBJ2-7
d_call: .
v_call: TRBV12-3/TRBV12-4
clone_size: few
cdr3_aa: ASSLAETSYEQY

j_call: TRBJ1-5
d_call: TRBD1
v_call: TRBV5-1
clone_size: .
cdr3_aa: ASSPGQGNQPQH

j_call: TRBJ2-3
d_call: .
v_call: TRBV6-1
clone_size: few
cdr3_aa: ASRLGGNTQY

j_call: TRBJ2-7
d_call: .
v_call: TRBV10-3
clone_size: few
cdr3_aa: AISGGVGSGYSYEQY

j_call: TRBJ2-3
d_call: TRBD2
v_call: TRBV20-1
clone_size: .
cdr3_aa: SALAGAWTDTQY

j_call: TRBJ1-2
d_call: .
v_call: TRBV19
clone_size: .
cdr3_aa: ASSMRQGLLNVYGYT

j_call: TRBJ2-1
d_call: .
v_call: TRBV12-3/TRBV12-4
clone_size: .
cdr3_aa: ASSSLVGIGASYNEQF

j_call: TRBJ2-3
d_call: TRBD1
v_call: TRBV28
clone_size: few
cdr3_aa: ASSLRRVYRGPGDTQY

j_call: TRBJ2-7
d_call: TRBD2
v_call: TRBV4-2
clone_size: .
cdr3_aa: ASSHLTSGSYEQY

j_call: TRBJ2-2
d_call: .
v_call: TRBV28
clone_size: few
cdr3_aa: ASSTDREEGGELF

j_call: TRBJ1-6
d_call: .
v_call: TRBV6-5
clone_size: .
cdr3_aa: ASRNREIIVSYNSPLH